Listed here are 18 T cell receptor beta chains from one sample, sequenced in a study of T cell repertoires in cytomegalovirus infection. TCRdb ran MiXCR on the reads and lists one entry per CDR3 protein. The table includes about 230,000 distinct CDR3 sequences, roughly 22% detected once. Material: CD8+ T cells from PBMCs. Receptor source: a human donor in good health (CMV status not recorded). Some clones in this sample may be carry-over from other donors' samples.

This clonotype has a handful of counts. V usage is TRBV5-6 and J usage is TRBJ2-1, with D maybe TRBD1 (6 bases). V lost 1 base and J lost 8, with 16 bases in between. The CDR3 covers 15 residues. Germline CDR1 and CDR2: SGHDT and YYEEEE. The CDR3 nucleotides are TGTGCCAGCAGCTTGTCCCTACAGGGCGGAGATGAGCAGTTCTTC. Its protein product is CASSLSLQGGDEQFF.

The chain links TRBV12-3 or TRBV12-4 to TRBJ2-2; TRBD1 matches 7 bases. The CDR3 consists of 15 residues. The J segment lost 5 bases and the V segment lost 3 bases, leaving 6 bases of the junction unmatched. The CDR3: CASSFVGQRTGELFF. CDR3 bases: TGTGCCAGCAGTTTTGTGGGACAGAGAACCGGGGAGCTGTTTTTT.

The V gene is TRBV28, the J gene TRBJ2-7, with a possible D match to TRBD2 (5 bases). Trimming stripped 2 bases from V and 3 bases from J, with 23 bases between. Germline V gene lookup returns CDR1 MDHEN and CDR2 SYDVKM. The CDR3 has 18 amino acids. The CDR3 spells CASSLESSGLRGGYEQYF. DNA of the CDR3: TGTGCCAGCAGTTTAGAGAGCAGTGGACTTCGGGGTGGCTACGAGCAGTACTTC.

This clonotype was seen only a few times. Here the CDR3 reads CASSLGKLFF. The CDR3 nucleotides read TGTGCCAGCAGCTTAGGGAAGCTGTTTTTT. The chain carries TRBV7-2 and TRBJ2-2; no clear D. Germline CDR1 and CDR2: SGHTA and FQGNSA. Deletions cut 1 base from V and 12 bases from J, with 3 bases between. The CDR3 spans 10 residues.

The chain is built from TRBV6-2 or TRBV6-3 and TRBJ1-1; D gene unclear. CDR3 length equals 12 residues. Trimming removed 2 bases from V and 7 bases from J, with 8 bases in between. Looked up from germline, CDR1 is MNHEY and CDR2 is SVGEGT. This CDR3 reads CASSYMGDEAFF. CDR3 in DNA: TGTGCCAGCAGTTACATGGGAGATGAAGCTTTCTTT.

In this sample, this clonotype turned up many times. This chain uses TRBV7-6 with TRBJ2-3; D uncertain. The CDR3 is 13 residues long. CDR1 and CDR2 (germline): SGHVS, FNYEAQ. Between the trimmed V and J ends, which lost 1 base and 3 bases, there was a span of 5 bases. CDR3 DNA sequence: TGTGCCAGCAGCTTAGGTGTGACAGATACGCAGTATTTT. This sequence encodes CASSLGVTDTQYF.

The chain is built from TRBV6-1 and TRBJ2-1; TRBD1 aligns across 12 bases. The CDR3 is 17 residues long. In germline, CDR1 is MNHNS, CDR2 SASEGT. V lost 2 bases to trimming and J lost 8 bases; unmatched junction nucleotides: 10. The CDR3 sequence is CASSEPSGGQGADEQFF. In nucleotides, the CDR3 is TGTGCCAGCAGTGAACCCTCAGGGGGACAGGGGGCCGATGAGCAGTTCTTC.

This clonotype was found a few times. This chain connects TRBV11-3 to TRBJ2-7; 7 positions match TRBD1. After removal of 2 bases from V and 7 bases from J, the junction contained 5 bases not matched to a gene. The CDR3 totals 13 residues. Germline V gene sequence: CDR1 SGHNT, CDR2 YENEEA. The CDR3 coding sequence is TGTGCCAGCAGCTTAAAGGGGGCGGAGGAGCAGTACTTC. Amino acids: CASSLKGAEEQYF.

This chain connects TRBV7-2 to TRBJ1-5, with 9 bases lining up with TRBD1. The CDR3 has 18 residues. Germline CDR1 and CDR2: SGHTA and FQGNSA. J gave up 2 bases and V 0 bases, and 8 bases lay outside the gene matches. CDR3 DNA: TGTGCCAGCAGCTTAGCGGACAGGGGAAGTTTGGGCAATCAGCCCCAGCATTTT. This codes for CASSLADRGSLGNQPQHF.

The rearrangement joins TRBV7-6 to TRBJ2-7; possibly TRBD1 for D (6 bases). The CDR3 loop spans 15 amino acids. V dropped 5 bases and J dropped 0 bases, with 14 bases sitting between them. CDR1 and CDR2 (germline): SGHVS, FNYEAQ. In DNA, the CDR3 is TGTGCCAGCAGCCCGGGACAAATTATCTCCTACGAGCAGTACTTC. Protein: CASSPGQIISYEQYF.

This clonotype occurred many times. The chain uses TRBV12-3 or TRBV12-4 and TRBJ1-3; D unresolved. The CDR3 covers 12 residues. Trimming took 5 bases from V and 4 from J, leaving 6 bases between them. The CDR3 region is CASSPAGNTIYF. CDR3 in DNA: TGTGCCAGCAGTCCTGCCGGAAACACCATATATTTT.

This chain links TRBV2 with TRBJ1-4; D is undetermined. Trimming stripped 6 bases from V and 6 bases from J, with 14 bases between. The CDR3 is 14 amino acids. In germline, CDR1 is SNHLY, CDR2 FYNNEI. The CDR3 DNA reads as TGTGCCAGCAGCCTCACGGCAACGGATGAAAAACTGTTTTTT. Translation: CASSLTATDEKLFF.

This clonotype was seen ten or more times. The chain uses TRBV14 and TRBJ2-2; tentatively, D is TRBD1 or TRBD2 (5 bases each). CDR1 SGHDN and CDR2 FVKESK come from the germline V gene. V was shortened by 0 bases and J by 0 bases, with 14 bases between the two germline ends. This CDR3 region has 18 residues. This CDR3 is CASSQDLLGETNTGELFF. CDR3 in DNA: TGTGCCAGCAGCCAAGATCTTCTGGGGGAGACGAACACCGGGGAGCTGTTTTTT. The variable domain in full, completed from reference TRBV14 and TRBJ2-2, reads EAGVTQFPSHSVIEKGQTVTLRCDPISGHDNLYWYRRVMGKEIKFLLHFVKESKQDESGMPNNRFLAERTGGTYSTLKVQPAELEDSGVYFCASSQDLLGETNTGELFFGEGSRLTVL.

This clonotype was counted many times. J is TRBJ2-1 and V is TRBV28; D not certain. Germline CDR1 and CDR2: MDHEN and SYDVKM. The CDR3 sequence is 16 residues long. Trimming cost V 1 base and J 4 bases, with 14 bases left between them. The CDR3 protein is CASSLFASASYNEQFF. CDR3 bases: TGTGCCAGCAGTTTATTTGCGTCCGCTAGTTACAATGAGCAGTTCTTC.

The chain joins TRBV12-3 or TRBV12-4 to TRBJ2-5, with D tentatively TRBD1 (5 bases). Trimming removed 5 bases at V and 1 base at J, with 11 bases between. The CDR3 contains 14 residues. This CDR3 reads CASSPRAIQETQYF. CDR3 coding DNA: TGTGCCAGCAGTCCCAGGGCTATCCAAGAGACCCAGTACTTC.

This clonotype was observed at least ten times. The V and J genes are TRBV7-6 and TRBJ2-3; D is undetermined. The ends were cut back, 4 bases at V and 4 bases at J, with 9 bases in the middle. The CDR3 is 13 residues long. Germline V gene lookup returns CDR1 SGHVS and CDR2 FNYEAQ. The CDR3 nucleotides are TGTGCCAGCAGCTCGCGCTCCGCAGATACGCAGTATTTT. It encodes CASSSRSADTQYF.

The chain joins TRBV6-1 to TRBJ2-5; D might be TRBD1 (5 bases). Trimming took off 5 bases at V and 3 bases at J, with 16 bases between the two ends. The CDR3 spans 15 residues. From germline, CDR1 is MNHNS and CDR2 SASEGT. CDR3 sequence reads: CASSPERDREETQYF. The CDR3 DNA reads as TGTGCCAGCAGTCCCGAGCGCGACAGAGAAGAGACCCAGTACTTC.

There are many counts of this clonotype. CDR3 coding DNA: TGTGCCAGCAGTTTTCCTGACCGTGGGGGTACTGAAGCTTTCTTT. Protein sequence: CASSFPDRGGTEAFF. V and J are TRBV12-3 or TRBV12-4 and TRBJ1-1; a weak D match, TRBD1 (5 bases). The CDR3 totals 15 residues. The V end was cut by 3 bases, the J end by 5 bases, with 16 bases between.